Listed below are T cell receptor beta chains from one sample, sequenced in a study of identical twins. TCRdb passed the 5' RACE reads through MiXCR, listing each CDR3 protein once. The data hold about 1.7 million distinct CDR3 sequences, with about 30% observed a single time. The material sequenced was cord blood. These receptors all come from a newborn girl in good health. Both conserved end residues are part of each CDR3. Each record gives: J gene, V gene, D gene, clone size, CDR3 protein, CDR3 DNA. A D gene is named only where the DNA matches it firmly. Size is omitted from some rows. Given values are once, few, many or a class for expanded clones.

J gene: TRBJ1-4; V gene: TRBV4-2; D gene: -; clone size: few; CDR3 protein: CASSQVVSEEKLFF; CDR3 DNA: TGTGCCAGCAGCCAAGTGGTAAGCGAGGAAAAACTGTTTTTT
J gene: TRBJ1-1; V gene: TRBV28; D gene: -; clone size: -; CDR3 protein: CASQGVMNTEAFF; CDR3 DNA: TGTGCCAGTCAGGGCGTCATGAACACTGAAGCTTTCTTT
J gene: TRBJ1-1; V gene: TRBV28; D gene: TRBD1; clone size: few; CDR3 protein: CASSITLGQMNTEAFF; CDR3 DNA: TGTGCCAGCAGTATCACCCTGGGACAGATGAACACTGAAGCTTTCTTT
J gene: TRBJ1-5; V gene: TRBV27; D gene: -; clone size: -; CDR3 protein: CASSSTRTAPLFNQPQHF; CDR3 DNA: TGTGCCAGCAGTTCTACCCGGACCGCTCCTTTATTCAATCAGCCCCAGCATTTT
J gene: TRBJ1-1; V gene: TRBV2; D gene: -; clone size: -; CDR3 protein: CATLIEVRTEAFF; CDR3 DNA: TGTGCCACCCTAATCGAGGTTCGCACTGAAGCTTTCTTT
J gene: TRBJ2-7; V gene: TRBV6-2/TRBV6-3; D gene: -; clone size: -; CDR3 protein: CASSWTGWHFYNEQYF; CDR3 DNA: TGTGCCAGCAGTTGGACGGGTTGGCACTTCTACAATGAGCAGTACTTC
J gene: TRBJ2-5; V gene: TRBV20-1; D gene: -; clone size: -; CDR3 protein: CSARDHTLGWEQYF; CDR3 DNA: TGCAGTGCTAGAGATCATACTTTGGGCTGGGAGCAGTACTTC
J gene: TRBJ1-2; V gene: TRBV20-1; D gene: TRBD1; clone size: -; CDR3 protein: CSASDRTGASYGYTF; CDR3 DNA: TGCAGTGCTAGCGATCGGACAGGGGCGTCTTATGGCTACACCTTC
J gene: TRBJ1-1; V gene: TRBV15; D gene: TRBD1; clone size: -; CDR3 protein: CATSHRGQYTEAFF; CDR3 DNA: TGTGCCACCAGCCACAGGGGGCAGTACACTGAAGCTTTCTTT
J gene: TRBJ1-5; V gene: TRBV25-1; D gene: TRBD1; clone size: few; CDR3 protein: CASSRVGGSNQPQHF; CDR3 DNA: TGTGCCAGCAGTCGGGTAGGGGGCAGCAATCAGCCCCAGCATTTT
J gene: TRBJ2-3; V gene: TRBV4-1; D gene: -; clone size: few; CDR3 protein: CASSQDQLRGYTQYF; CDR3 DNA: TGCGCCAGCAGCCAAGATCAACTTCGCGGGTATACGCAGTATTTT
J gene: TRBJ2-3; V gene: TRBV10-3; D gene: -; clone size: many; CDR3 protein: CAISEPFTDTQYF; CDR3 DNA: TGTGCCATCAGTGAACCTTTCACAGATACGCAGTATTTT
J gene: TRBJ2-1; V gene: TRBV5-1; D gene: TRBD2; clone size: -; CDR3 protein: CASSRRGPSGLNNEQFF; CDR3 DNA: TGCGCCAGCAGCCGACGAGGCCCTAGCGGGCTTAACAATGAGCAGTTCTTC
J gene: TRBJ2-3; V gene: TRBV7-9; D gene: -; clone size: -; CDR3 protein: CASSFVRERTDTQYF; CDR3 DNA: TGTGCCAGCAGCTTTGTGCGGGAACGCACAGATACGCAGTATTTT
J gene: TRBJ2-5; V gene: TRBV18; D gene: TRBD2; clone size: -; CDR3 protein: CASSPITSGGAETQYF; CDR3 DNA: TGTGCCAGCTCACCGATCACTAGCGGGGGGGCTGAGACCCAGTACTTC
J gene: TRBJ2-1; V gene: TRBV6-2/TRBV6-3; D gene: TRBD2; clone size: many; CDR3 protein: CASSSPGLASNEQFF; CDR3 DNA: TGTGCCAGCAGTTCCCCGGGACTAGCTTCGAATGAGCAGTTCTTC
J gene: TRBJ1-1; V gene: TRBV12-3/TRBV12-4; D gene: -; clone size: -; CDR3 protein: CASSFAASVGTEAFF; CDR3 DNA: TGTGCCAGCAGTTTTGCAGCCTCGGTTGGCACTGAAGCTTTCTTT
J gene: TRBJ2-7; V gene: TRBV27; D gene: TRBD1; clone size: -; CDR3 protein: CASSSLGTGPTYEQYF; CDR3 DNA: TGTGCCAGCAGTTCACTAGGGACAGGGCCCACCTACGAGCAGTACTTC
J gene: TRBJ1-2; V gene: TRBV11-2; D gene: TRBD1; clone size: few; CDR3 protein: CASNSLGQGEKGYTF; CDR3 DNA: TGTGCCAGCAACTCCCTTGGACAGGGAGAAAAAGGCTACACCTTC
J gene: TRBJ2-1; V gene: TRBV24-1; D gene: TRBD2; clone size: -; CDR3 protein: CATQDGGVYNEQFF; CDR3 DNA: TGTGCCACCCAGGACGGGGGGGTTTACAATGAGCAGTTCTTC
J gene: TRBJ2-3; V gene: TRBV6-5; D gene: -; clone size: few; CDR3 protein: CASSYFPQYF; CDR3 DNA: TGTGCCAGCAGTTACTTCCCTCAGTATTTT
J gene: TRBJ2-6; V gene: TRBV5-1; D gene: -; clone size: -; CDR3 protein: CASRRDFSGANVLTF; CDR3 DNA: TGCGCCAGCAGGAGGGATTTCTCTGGGGCCAACGTCCTGACTTTC
J gene: TRBJ2-5; V gene: TRBV11-2; D gene: TRBD2; clone size: -; CDR3 protein: CASSLRGVAGVPGEQYF; CDR3 DNA: TGTGCCAGCAGCTTACGCGGTGTAGCGGGGGTCCCAGGTGAGCAGTACTTC
J gene: TRBJ2-7; V gene: TRBV28; D gene: -; clone size: -; CDR3 protein: CASSFPTTGVSYEQYF; CDR3 DNA: TGTGCCAGCAGTTTCCCCACAACGGGGGTGAGCTACGAGCAGTACTTC
J gene: TRBJ2-1; V gene: TRBV6-1; D gene: TRBD2; clone size: -; CDR3 protein: CASRRQREYNEQFF; CDR3 DNA: TGTGCCAGCAGGCGCCAGCGGGAATACAATGAGCAGTTCTTC
J gene: TRBJ2-1; V gene: TRBV20-1; D gene: TRBD2; clone size: -; CDR3 protein: CSARDEATGGNNEQFF; CDR3 DNA: TGCAGTGCTAGAGATGAAGCAACGGGGGGAAACAATGAGCAGTTCTTC
J gene: TRBJ1-2; V gene: TRBV20-1; D gene: TRBD1; clone size: few; CDR3 protein: CSAPRDRLNYGYTF; CDR3 DNA: TGCAGTGCCCCCCGGGACAGGCTAAACTATGGCTACACCTTC
J gene: TRBJ2-3; V gene: TRBV15; D gene: -; clone size: once; CDR3 protein: CATSNLGHPYTDTQYF; CDR3 DNA: TGTGCCACCAGCAACCTAGGACATCCATACACAGATACGCAGTATTTT
J gene: TRBJ2-7; V gene: TRBV20-1; D gene: -; clone size: -; CDR3 protein: CSGLTDSYEQYF; CDR3 DNA: TGCAGTGGTCTAACAGACTCCTACGAGCAGTACTTC
J gene: TRBJ2-7; V gene: TRBV12-3/TRBV12-4; D gene: TRBD2; clone size: many; CDR3 protein: CASSLGGKEQYF; CDR3 DNA: TGTGCCAGCAGTTTGGGAGGGAAAGAGCAGTACTTC
J gene: TRBJ1-5; V gene: TRBV6-5; D gene: -; clone size: -; CDR3 protein: CASRGGGAGQPQHF; CDR3 DNA: TGTGCCAGCAGGGGAGGGGGGGCGGGTCAGCCCCAGCATTTT
J gene: TRBJ1-2; V gene: TRBV24-1; D gene: -; clone size: -; CDR3 protein: CATSVQGYGYTF; CDR3 DNA: TGTGCCACCAGTGTTCAGGGCTATGGCTACACCTTC
J gene: TRBJ1-1; V gene: TRBV29-1; D gene: -; clone size: few; CDR3 protein: CSVVQLTNTEAFF; CDR3 DNA: TGCAGCGTTGTCCAGCTGACGAACACTGAAGCTTTCTTT
J gene: TRBJ2-3; V gene: TRBV5-1; D gene: TRBD1; clone size: few; CDR3 protein: CASSVRSGQGVTDTQYF; CDR3 DNA: TGCGCCAGCAGCGTGAGGTCGGGGCAGGGGGTCACAGATACGCAGTATTTT
J gene: TRBJ2-1; V gene: TRBV25-1; D gene: TRBD1; clone size: few; CDR3 protein: CASSRETGGYNEQFF; CDR3 DNA: TGTGCCAGCAGTCGGGAAACAGGGGGCTACAATGAGCAGTTCTTC
J gene: TRBJ2-4; V gene: TRBV20-1; D gene: -; clone size: many; CDR3 protein: CSARGQAKNIQYF; CDR3 DNA: TGCAGTGCTAGAGGACAGGCCAAAAACATTCAGTACTTC
J gene: TRBJ2-4; V gene: TRBV19; D gene: TRBD2; clone size: -; CDR3 protein: CASSIQREMRLAKNIQYF; CDR3 DNA: TGTGCCAGTAGTATCCAGCGGGAGATGAGGCTAGCCAAAAACATTCAGTACTTC
J gene: TRBJ2-3; V gene: TRBV13; D gene: TRBD2; clone size: -; CDR3 protein: CASSLHGGASTDTQYF; CDR3 DNA: TGTGCCAGCAGCTTACACGGGGGGGCTAGCACAGATACGCAGTATTTT